Below are 32 T cell receptor beta chains sequenced from a single sample in a study of beta chain features in type 1 diabetes. Study-wide results and caveats: Patients with Type 1 diabetes showed moderately but significantly shorter TCRB CDR3s in all four CD4+ subsets.

TCRB transcripts that were expressed got sequenced, as all of the isolated RNA had been reverse transcribed. Here immunoSEQ multiplex PCR was the method, and the copy in TCRdb shows in-frame clones only, minus some. The table lists around 260,000 clones, roughly 20% of them singletons. These receptors are not linked to any known antigen. The sequenced sample was naive CD4+ T cells from blood. These receptors came from a woman between 40 and 55 years old with type 1 diabetes.

The J gene is TRBJ2-1, the V gene TRBV28; possible D gene TRBD2, 6 bases. Trimming took off 5 bases at V and 7 bases at J, with 18 bases between the two ends. The CDR3 runs 15 residues. Germline V CDR1 and CDR2: MDHEN, SYDVKM. In nucleotides, the CDR3 is TGTGCCAGCAGTCCCCCCGGGAGCGGGCGGAATGAGCAGTTCTTC. It codes for CASSPPGSGRNEQFF.

The chain uses TRBV5-6 and TRBJ2-3; D is unresolved. The ends were cut back, 2 bases at V and 6 bases at J, with 4 bases in the middle. CDR1 SGHDT and CDR2 YYEEEE come from the germline V gene. The CDR3 covers 11 residues. This CDR3 reads CASSLADTQYF. The DNA for the CDR3 is TGTGCCAGCAGCTTAGCCGATACGCAGTATTTT.

The chain couples TRBV18 to TRBJ2-5, with D uncertain. CDR1 KGHSH and CDR2 LQKENI come from the germline V gene. The V end lost 0 bases, the J end lost 5 bases, and 7 bases lay between the germline ends. This CDR3 has 13 amino acids. The CDR3 region has the DNA TGTGCCAGCTCACCACCAATCGTGGAGACCCAGTACTTC. It translates to CASSPPIVETQYF.

This clone was detected a few times. The CDR3 protein is CAISYATGDNEQFF. The CDR3 nucleotides read TGTGCCATCAGTTATGCGACAGGGGACAATGAGCAGTTCTTC. This rearrangement joins TRBV10-3 to TRBJ2-1, with TRBD1 identical over 8 bases. V was clipped by 5 bases and J by 5 bases; unmatched bases: 5. This CDR3 is built from 14 residues. Germline CDR1 ENHRY, CDR2 SYGVKD.

This clone was picked up a small number of times. This chain connects TRBV7-3 to TRBJ2-1, with 8 bases identical to TRBD1. J was trimmed by 7 bases and V by 1 base; bases with no gene match: 9. This CDR3 contains 16 residues. CDR1 is SGHTA, CDR2 FQGTGA, per germline. The CDR3, as DNA: TGTGCCAGCAGCTTAAAAAGGGGGACAGGTCCGAATGAGCAGTTCTTC. This translates into CASSLKRGTGPNEQFF.

V usage is TRBV28 and J usage is TRBJ2-7; D possibly corresponds to TRBD1 (6 bases). Trimming removed 5 bases from V and 2 bases from J, with 10 bases in between. CDR1 and CDR2 from the germline V gene are MDHEN and SYDVKM. The CDR3 is 13 residues long. CDR3 nucleotides: TGTGCCAGCAGTGCAGGACAGACCTACGAGCAGTACTTC. It translates to CASSAGQTYEQYF.

The chain joins TRBV30 to TRBJ1-1; TRBD1 matches 8 bases. V lost 3 bases, J lost 6 bases, and 9 bases stayed unmatched. Germline values: CDR1 GTSNPN, CDR2 SVGIG (reference sequence). The CDR3 totals 14 residues. DNA for the CDR3: TGTGCCTGGAGGGCCAGGGGGCCAAGCGCTGAAGCTTTCTTT. Translating gives CAWRARGPSAEAFF.

This clone came up a few times. V and J are TRBV9 and TRBJ2-5; a possible D gene is TRBD2 (5 bases). Between the trimmed V and J ends, which lost 3 bases and 5 bases, there was a span of 14 bases. This CDR3 is built from 14 residues. Germline V gene data show CDR1 as SGDLS and CDR2 as YYNGEE. CDR3 sequence (DNA): TGTGCCAGCAGCGCGGGATCCTGGCGGGAGACCCAGTACTTC. Encoded protein: CASSAGSWRETQYF.

This clone came up a few times. The chain uses TRBV7-9 and TRBJ2-2; possible D gene TRBD1, 5 bases. CDR3 length: 17 amino acids. V lost 5 bases, J lost 4 bases, and 20 bases lay in between. Germline-derived CDR1 and CDR2 are SEHNR and FQNEAQ (reference sequence). The CDR3 reads CASSLEVDGRATGELFF. CDR3 DNA sequence: TGTGCCAGCAGCCTAGAGGTGGATGGCAGGGCCACCGGGGAGCTGTTTTTT.

This clone was seen only a few times. V is TRBV9 and J is TRBJ2-2; D perhaps matches TRBD1 (5 bases). The CDR3 covers 17 residues. V gave up 4 bases and J gave up 4 bases, with 20 bases separating them. Germline assignment: CDR1 SGDLS and CDR2 YYNGEE. The CDR3 DNA reads TGTGCCAGCAGCCCCTCTGAAGGGCACACAGGCACCGGGGAGCTGTTTTTT. It specifies CASSPSEGHTGTGELFF.

On this clone: Mismatch with germline at one junction end may stem from a read error. The chain links TRBV5-1 to TRBJ2-7; 7 bases fit TRBD2. CDR3 size: 16 residues. CDR1 is SGHRS and CDR2 is YFSETQ in the germline V gene. The CDR3 DNA reads TGCGCCAGCAGCTTTAGGACCGGGACTACCCCCTACAAGCAGTACTTC. Protein product: CASSFRTGTTPYKQYF.

There are a few counts of this clone. The chain has TRBV6-6 and TRBJ1-1; D gene unclear. Germline CDR1 is MNHNY and CDR2 is SVGAGI (reference sequence). The CDR3 is made up of 14 amino acids. V lost 7 bases to trimming and J lost 5 bases, with 17 bases between them. CDR3 bases: TGTGCCAGCACAACGAGACCCTTCGGGACTGAAGCTTTCTTT. Translation gives CASTTRPFGTEAFF.

The chain has TRBV30 and TRBJ1-1; 7 nucleotides match TRBD1. Germline V gene lookup returns CDR1 GTSNPN and CDR2 SVGIG (reference sequence). The CDR3 length is 13 residues. After removal of 1 base from V and 6 bases from J, the junction contained 5 bases not matched to a gene. CDR3 bases: TGTGCCTGGAGTGCCATCCAGGGGGCTGAAGCTTTCTTT. It translates to CAWSAIQGAEAFF.

CDR3 sequence (DNA): TGTGCCAGCAGCTTAGCTCAGGGAAGCACTGAAGCTTTCTTT. It specifies CASSLAQGSTEAFF. The chain couples TRBV7-2 to TRBJ1-1; possible D gene TRBD1, 5 bases. The CDR3 extends over 14 amino acids. The ends were cut back, 0 bases at V and 4 bases at J, with 9 bases in the middle. The V gene's germline CDR1 is SGHTA and CDR2 FQGNSA.

The rearrangement links TRBV7-8 to TRBJ2-5; D may be TRBD2 (5 bases). The CDR3 is 13 residues long. The germline CDR1 and CDR2 sequences are SGHVS and FQNEAQ. V was cut by 5 bases and J by 5 bases, with 12 bases left in between. CDR3 residues: CASSPRATETQYF. CDR3 nucleotide sequence: TGTGCCAGCAGCCCGCGGGCCACGGAGACCCAGTACTTC.

This chain uses TRBV7-3 with TRBJ2-7; TRBD2 matches 7 bases. V lost 5 bases and J lost 7; bases outside the gene matches: 8. Germline V lookup: CDR1 SGHTA, CDR2 FQGTGA. The CDR3 runs 13 residues. The CDR3 loop reads CASSPSGLPEQYF. The CDR3 DNA is TGTGCCAGCAGCCCTAGCGGACTACCTGAGCAGTACTTC.

Regarding this clone: This sample also contains other DNA sequences that code for the same CDR3. The gene calls are TRBV30 and TRBJ1-4, with TRBD1 matching 8 bases. Germline V gene lookup returns CDR1 GTSNPN and CDR2 SVGIG (reference sequence). After removal of 2 bases from V and 7 bases from J, the junction contained 3 bases not matched to a gene. The CDR3 spans 13 residues. The CDR3 protein is CAWSSGTGEKLFF. For the CDR3, the DNA is TGTGCCTGGAGTTCCGGGACAGGTGAAAAACTGTTTTTT.

A few counts support this clone. The identical CDR3 is also encoded by other nucleotide sequences in the sample. The rearrangement uses TRBV5-1 and TRBJ2-3; D may be TRBD1 (6 bases). Trimming shortened V by 4 bases and J by 0 bases, and 9 bases separated the two germline ends. Germline lookup yields CDR1 SGHRS and CDR2 YFSETQ. This CDR3 has 14 residues. DNA for the CDR3: TGCGCCAGCAGCCCGGGACAAAGCACAGATACGCAGTATTTT. Its protein product is CASSPGQSTDTQYF.

The J gene is TRBJ2-5, the V gene TRBV29-1; D is ambiguous. Trimming stripped 6 bases from V and 1 base from J, with 15 bases between. CDR1 is SQVTM, CDR2 ANQGSEA, per germline. This CDR3 is built from 14 residues. CDR3 loop: CSVRQDRGQETQYF. The CDR3 bases are TGCAGCGTCCGCCAAGACCGCGGCCAAGAGACCCAGTACTTC.

This clone has more than one count but fewer than ten. The V call is TRBV30, the J call TRBJ2-1; 13 nucleotides agree with TRBD2. V lost 4 bases and J lost 4; bases outside the gene matches: 7. Germline values: CDR1 GTSNPN, CDR2 SVGIG (reference sequence). This CDR3 spans 16 amino acids. This chain's CDR3 is CAWNRGLAGPYNEQFF. The DNA of the CDR3 is TGTGCCTGGAACCGGGGACTAGCGGGACCTTACAATGAGCAGTTCTTC.

The chain has TRBV7-2 and TRBJ2-1, with no clear D. Trimming removed 3 bases from V and 0 bases from J, with 9 bases in between. Germline CDR1 reads SGHTA; CDR2 reads FQGNSA. This CDR3 region has 15 residues. CDR3 sequence reads: CASSFGFSSYNEQFF. CDR3 coding DNA: TGTGCCAGCAGCTTCGGGTTTTCCTCCTACAATGAGCAGTTCTTC.

The chain couples TRBV5-1 to TRBJ1-1; TRBD1 agrees at 7 bases. There are 13 residues in the CDR3. J gave up 6 bases and V 2 bases, and 4 bases lay outside the gene matches. CDR1 is SGHRS and CDR2 is YFSETQ in the germline V gene. The CDR3: CASSFTGEAEAFF. The CDR3 DNA reads TGCGCCAGCAGCTTTACAGGGGAAGCTGAAGCTTTCTTT. Filled out from reference TRBV5-1 and TRBJ1-1, the complete variable domain reads KAGVTQTPRYLIKTRGQQVTLSCSPISGHRSVSWYQQTPGQGLQFLFEYFSETQRNKGNFPGRFSGRQFSNSRSEMNVSTLELGDSALYLCASSFTGEAEAFFGQGTRLTVV.

The V gene is TRBV14, the J gene TRBJ2-3, with D uncertain. V was pared by 4 bases and J by 0 bases, with 11 bases between. The germline CDR1 and CDR2 sequences are SGHDN and FVKESK. This CDR3 has 15 amino acids. CDR3 region: CASSLLGRSTDTQYF. The DNA of the CDR3 is TGTGCCAGCAGCCTACTGGGCAGAAGCACAGATACGCAGTATTTT.

This clone was counted a few times. V and J are TRBV7-9 and TRBJ1-5; possible D gene TRBD1, 6 bases. CDR3 length: 16 residues. V shed 1 base and J shed 1 base, with 11 bases lying between them. Germline loops: CDR1 SEHNR, CDR2 FQNEAQ (reference sequence). The CDR3 bases are TGTGCCAGCAGCTTAGGAGCCAGGGGAAGCAATCAGCCCCAGCATTTT. Translated, it gives CASSLGARGSNQPQHF.

This clone has just a few counts. J is TRBJ2-3 and V is TRBV9, with TRBD2 as a possible D gene (6 bases). The CDR3 spans 16 residues. Trimming took 4 bases from V and 1 from J, leaving 16 bases between them. From germline, CDR1 is SGDLS and CDR2 YYNGEE. The CDR3 nucleotides are TGTGCCAGCAGCCAAACAGGAGGCGGGGGCACAGATACGCAGTATTTT. As protein: CASSQTGGGGTDTQYF.

This clone has only a few counts. The J gene is TRBJ1-1, the V gene TRBV7-6; TRBD1 is a possible D gene (5 bases). Germline CDR1 SGHVS, CDR2 FNYEAQ. V was pared by 1 base and J by 6 bases, with 15 bases between. This CDR3 is built from 15 residues. The CDR3 sequence: CASSLEGSGAAEAFF. CDR3 DNA: TGTGCCAGCAGCTTAGAAGGAAGTGGGGCCGCTGAAGCTTTCTTT.

The chain has TRBV25-1 and TRBJ1-2; the match to TRBD1 covers 8 bases. The CDR3 is 13 amino acids. V dropped 6 bases and J dropped 4; count of bases not matched to a gene: 4. In germline, CDR1 is MGHDK, CDR2 SYGVNS. CDR3 in amino acids: CASSRDRPYGYTF. The CDR3 nucleotides are TGTGCCAGCAGCCGGGACAGGCCCTATGGCTACACCTTC.

Only a few counts were recorded for this clone. V is TRBV6-6 and J is TRBJ2-3; 8 bases match TRBD2. The germline V gene encodes CDR1 MNHNY and CDR2 SVGAGI (reference sequence). This CDR3 contains 16 residues. The V and J ends lost 4 bases and 2 bases, in that order; junction bases with no gene match: 8. This CDR3 reads CASSLPTSATTDTQYF. As DNA, the CDR3 is TGTGCCAGCAGTTTACCGACTAGCGCTACCACAGATACGCAGTATTTT.

This clone was observed a handful of times. This CDR3 reads CASSPGRGTETKNIQYF. The CDR3 DNA reads TGTGCCAGCTCACCAGGCAGGGGGACAGAGACCAAAAACATTCAGTACTTC. This sequence joins TRBV18 and TRBJ2-4; TRBD1 matches 7 bases. The CDR3 has 17 amino acids. With V trimmed by 2 bases and J by 2 bases, 9 bases remained unmatched. Germline V gene lookup returns CDR1 KGHSH and CDR2 LQKENI.

This rearrangement joins TRBV29-1 to TRBJ1-1, with 9 bases identical to TRBD1. In germline, CDR1 is SQVTM, CDR2 ANQGSEA. CDR3 length: 14 residues. The V and J ends lost 3 bases and 4 bases, in that order; junction bases with no gene match: 6. CDR3 protein: CSVDPTGGSTEAFF. For the CDR3, the DNA is TGCAGCGTTGACCCGACAGGGGGAAGCACTGAAGCTTTCTTT.

DNA of the CDR3: TGTGCCAGCAGCCCTGTACAGGGGGGGGAAAAACTGTTTTTT. It translates to CASSPVQGGEKLFF. The chain is built from TRBV5-4 and TRBJ1-4; 8 bases are a match to TRBD1. Unmatched junction bases numbered 7, after V lost 4 bases and J lost 8 bases. This CDR3 spans 14 amino acids. Germline V gene data show CDR1 as SGHNT and CDR2 as YYREEE (reference sequence).

The chain couples TRBV2 to TRBJ1-5; maybe TRBD1 (6 bases). The CDR3 length is 12 residues. CDR1 is SNHLY and CDR2 is FYNNEI in the germline V gene. As DNA, the CDR3 is TGTGCTGTCACAGGGCCAGGCCAGCCCCAGCATTTT. As protein: CAVTGPGQPQHF.